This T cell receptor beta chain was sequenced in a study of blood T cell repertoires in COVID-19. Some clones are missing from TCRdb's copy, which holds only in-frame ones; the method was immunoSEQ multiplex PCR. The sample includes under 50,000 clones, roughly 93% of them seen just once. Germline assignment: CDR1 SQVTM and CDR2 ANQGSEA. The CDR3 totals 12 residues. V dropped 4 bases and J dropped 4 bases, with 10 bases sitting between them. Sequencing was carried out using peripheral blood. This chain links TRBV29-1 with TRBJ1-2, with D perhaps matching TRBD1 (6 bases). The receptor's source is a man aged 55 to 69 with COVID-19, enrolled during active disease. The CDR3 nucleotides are TGCAGCGTTGCCAGGGACATCTATGGCTACACCTTC. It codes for CSVARDIYGYTF.